The TCR beta chain under discussion was sequenced for a study of blood T cells in healthy people across ages (dated by TCRdb to between 2014 and 2017). Looking at the study overall: In model experiments, roughly one uniquely barcoded TCR beta cDNA molecule per two T cells was captured by template switching. Using the same blood draw, the study looked at two additional independent replicas of 1 million unique cDNA reads for two donors, one aged 18 to 30 and the other aged 80 or older. Using deep sequencing normalized with unique cDNA molecular identifiers, the study measured how TCR beta repertoire diversity changes with age. Four age groups were formed from the donors: young (average around 15 years), middle-aged (around 41), aged (approximately 60) and long-lived (less than 85).

Donors were under 40 systemically healthy Caucasian individuals from Russia aged 6 to 90 years. Ten milliliters of peripheral blood were drawn from each donor into EDTA-treated Vacutainer tubes. PBMCs were isolated by Ficoll-Paque density-gradient centrifugation, with at least 6 million obtained per sample. Trizol reagent was used to extract total RNA from PBMCs, with at least 5.5 micrograms per sample. Naive CD45RAhigh/CD27high T cell percentages were measured by flow cytometry on a PBMC aliquot from every donor. The library was generated by 5' RACE. Sequencing relied on an Illumina HiSeq 2500. A second PCR of roughly 7 to 11 cycles was run with a J-beta primer mix and a sample-barcoded 5' primer. A unique molecular identifier was introduced onto each TCR beta cDNA molecule by a template-switch 5' adaptor carrying 12 random nucleotides. Each sample yielded at least 2.5 million CDR3-containing paired-end reads. All of the RNA was converted into first-strand cDNA using the Mint cDNA synthesis kit, with a TRBC-specific oligonucleotide serving as the primer. After uracil-DNA glycosylase treatment, a first 18-cycle PCR used universal primers M1SS and BC2_uni_R on all cDNA. Per the authors' processing: For normalization, 1 million high-quality reads, each with a distinct molecular identifier, were randomly selected from each sample. Reads with shared molecular identifiers were discarded instead of being binned into consensus sequences. MiTCR, with a Q25 quality threshold and the strictest error-elimination algorithm, was used for CDR3 identification, clonotype clustering and error correction. A nonparametric unseen species model with Euler transformation was used to estimate a lower bound on total TCR beta diversity. TCRdb took the public reads, trimmed them with fastp at Q25, ran MiXCR for clone calling and kept in-frame beta chains. Duplicate CDR3 protein sequences are folded into a single record with the most common DNA and genes. The V and J calls reflect TCRdb's pipeline rather than the authors' work. The sample table holds 800,000 to 950,000 distinct CDR3 sequences, of which around 29% were seen once. The ten top clones hold 10% of the sample.

The CDR3 covers 16 residues, taking in both the cysteine and the phenylalanine. Only the CDR3 DNA is retained, 48 bases long and in frame from the first base. V is pruned by 5 bases and J by 7 bases, leaving 11 bases of the junction without a gene match. CDR1 and CDR2 are read off the germline V gene as MGHRA and YSYEKL. What the work shows at the level of the full study, not this receptor alone: Observed TCR beta diversity per million T cells fell roughly linearly with age, and a significant reduction was already apparent by age about 38. A strong correlation was found between observed TCR beta diversity and the percentage of naive T cells measured by flow cytometry. The CMV infection status of donors was not known, potentially confounding age-related changes in expanded clonotypes. The long-lived group showed more naive CD4+ T cells, fewer expanded clones and increased TCR diversity than the aged group, suggesting age selection. Bulk unsorted PBMC profiling prevented conclusive comparison of naive and antigen-experienced compartments. Estimates of total diversity based on one million sequenced T cells were regarded as lower bounds and as underestimates.

There are a few counts of this clonotype. It lacks a known antigen. No much larger clone is present one base from it, and per-base qualities are unavailable. The same data also went into a second study, on T cells of mothers and their children. Taken from the second paper: Nine systemically healthy Caucasian individuals served as donors, namely three mothers together with their six children. cDNA synthesis consumed the entire amount of extracted RNA, loaded at about 1.6 ug RNA in each 15 ul reaction. In the second PCR, the M1S primer introduced both the sample barcodes and 2-4 random nucleotides. More than 8.5 million TCR beta CDR3 reads were obtained from each mother, and roughly 3 million reads were obtained from each child. TCR recombination output is similarly shaped by thymic selection in related and unrelated pairs, with a minor effect exerted by inherited differences. Normalized repertoire overlap was always slightly but never significantly higher in related than unrelated mother-child pairs. Persistent microchimeric T cell clones were not detected, at a sensitivity of 95 to 100 clones per million clonotypes. The study used deep NGS to compare TCR beta repertoires of mothers and children, seeking features distinguishing related mother-child pairs from unrelated individuals. Mothers averaged about 40 +/- 4 years of age and children averaged around 11 +/- 4 years. After adapters were ligated using NEBNext reagents, the libraries underwent 100+100 nt paired-end sequencing on an Illumina HiSeq 2000. Mother and child libraries were prepared a month apart and sequenced in separate runs to prevent cross-contamination. For each donor, somewhere between roughly 450,000 and 2,200,000 distinct TCR beta clonotypes were identified. Naive TCR beta clonotypes were estimated from low-frequency clonotypes matched to each donor's FACS-determined naive share, without sorting.

Sequencing was carried out using blood. The TCR originated in a woman in her forties in good health. The chain uses TRBV4-1 and TRBJ2-4, and 10 junction bases match TRBD2. The DNA sequence reads TGCGCCAGCAGCGCGATGGAGCGGGGGGGCCGGAACATTCAGTACTTC. This sequence encodes CASSAMERGGRNIQYF.